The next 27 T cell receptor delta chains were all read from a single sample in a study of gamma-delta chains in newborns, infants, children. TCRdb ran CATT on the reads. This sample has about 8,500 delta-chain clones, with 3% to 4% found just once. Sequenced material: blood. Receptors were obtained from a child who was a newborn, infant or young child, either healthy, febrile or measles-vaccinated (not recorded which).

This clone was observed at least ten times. The CDR3 loop is CACDSLRGEISWDTRQMFF. In nucleotides, the CDR3 is TGTGCCTGTGACTCCCTTAGGGGGGAGATCTCCTGGGACACCCGACAGATGTTTTTC. The V call is TRDV2, the J call TRDJ3, with D perhaps TRDD3 (6 bases). Trimming pared 3 bases from V and 0 bases from J, leaving 17 bases between. Germline CDR1 reads GEAIGNYY; CDR2 reads EKD. This CDR3 contains 19 residues.

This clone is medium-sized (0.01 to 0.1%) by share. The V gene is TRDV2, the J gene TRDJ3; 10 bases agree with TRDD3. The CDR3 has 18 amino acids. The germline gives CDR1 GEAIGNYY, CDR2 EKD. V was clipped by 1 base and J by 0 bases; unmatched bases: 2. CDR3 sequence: CACDTGGYHSWDTRQMFF. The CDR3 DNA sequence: TGTGCCTGTGACACTGGGGGATACCACTCCTGGGACACCCGACAGATGTTTTTC.

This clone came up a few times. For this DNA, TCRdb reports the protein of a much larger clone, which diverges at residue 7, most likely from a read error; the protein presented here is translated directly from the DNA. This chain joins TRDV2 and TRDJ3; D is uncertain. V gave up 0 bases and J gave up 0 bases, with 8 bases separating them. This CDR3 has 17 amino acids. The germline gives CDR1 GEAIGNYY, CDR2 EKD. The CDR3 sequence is CACDTWRYSWDTRQMFF. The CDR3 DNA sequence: TGTGCCTGTGACACCTGGAGATACTCCTGGGACACCCGACAGATGTTTTTC.

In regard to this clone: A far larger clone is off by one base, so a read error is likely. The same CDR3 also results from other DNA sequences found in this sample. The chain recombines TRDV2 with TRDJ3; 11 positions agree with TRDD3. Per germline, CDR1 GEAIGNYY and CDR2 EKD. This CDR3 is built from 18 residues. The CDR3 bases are TGTGCCTGTGACACTGGGGGATACGGCTCCTGGGACACCCGGCAGATGTTTTTC. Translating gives CACDTGGYGSWDTRQMFF.

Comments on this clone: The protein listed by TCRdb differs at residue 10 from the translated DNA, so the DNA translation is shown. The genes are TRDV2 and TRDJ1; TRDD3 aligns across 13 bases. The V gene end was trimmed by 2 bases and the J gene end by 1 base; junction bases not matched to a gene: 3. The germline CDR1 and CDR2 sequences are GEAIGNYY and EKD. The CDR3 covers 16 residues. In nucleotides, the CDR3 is TGTGCCTGTGACATACTGGGGGATACGCGCACCGATAAACTCATCTTT. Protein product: CACDILGDTRTDKLIF.

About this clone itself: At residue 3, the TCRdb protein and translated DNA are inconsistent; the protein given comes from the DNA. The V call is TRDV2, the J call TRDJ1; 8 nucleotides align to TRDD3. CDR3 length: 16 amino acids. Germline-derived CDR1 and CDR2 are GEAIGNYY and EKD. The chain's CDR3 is CARDILGVHYTDKLIF. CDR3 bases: TGTGCCCGTGACATACTGGGGGTCCATTACACCGATAAACTCATCTTT.

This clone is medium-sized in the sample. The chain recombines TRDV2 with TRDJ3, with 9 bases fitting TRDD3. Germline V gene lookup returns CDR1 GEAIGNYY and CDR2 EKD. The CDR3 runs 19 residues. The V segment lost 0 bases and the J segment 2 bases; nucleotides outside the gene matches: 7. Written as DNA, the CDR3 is TGTGCCTGTGACACCTGGGGGATAAGGAGGACCTGGGACACCCGACAGATGTTTTTC. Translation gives CACDTWGIRRTWDTRQMFF.

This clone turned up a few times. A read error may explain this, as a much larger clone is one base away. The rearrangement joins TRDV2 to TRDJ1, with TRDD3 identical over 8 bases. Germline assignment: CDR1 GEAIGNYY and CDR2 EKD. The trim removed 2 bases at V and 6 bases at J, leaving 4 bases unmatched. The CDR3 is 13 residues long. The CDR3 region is CACDILGGNKLIF. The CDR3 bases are TGTGCCTGTGACATACTGGGGGGCAATAAACTCATCTTT.

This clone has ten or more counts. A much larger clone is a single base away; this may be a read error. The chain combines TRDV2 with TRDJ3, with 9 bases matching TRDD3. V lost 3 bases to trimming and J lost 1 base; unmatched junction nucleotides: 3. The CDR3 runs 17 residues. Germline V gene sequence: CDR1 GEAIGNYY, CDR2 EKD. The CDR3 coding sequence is TGTGCCTGTGACGATACTGGGGGATCCTGGGACACCCGACAGATGTTTTTC. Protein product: CACDDTGGSWDTRQMFF.

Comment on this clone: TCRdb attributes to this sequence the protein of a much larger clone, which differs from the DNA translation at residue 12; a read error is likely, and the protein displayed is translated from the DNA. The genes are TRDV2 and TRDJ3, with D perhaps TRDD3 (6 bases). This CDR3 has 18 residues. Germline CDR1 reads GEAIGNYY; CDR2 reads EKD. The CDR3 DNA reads TGTGCCTGTGACACCGTGGGGATTGACTCCTGGGGCACCCGACAGATGTTTTTC. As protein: CACDTVGIDSWGTRQMFF.

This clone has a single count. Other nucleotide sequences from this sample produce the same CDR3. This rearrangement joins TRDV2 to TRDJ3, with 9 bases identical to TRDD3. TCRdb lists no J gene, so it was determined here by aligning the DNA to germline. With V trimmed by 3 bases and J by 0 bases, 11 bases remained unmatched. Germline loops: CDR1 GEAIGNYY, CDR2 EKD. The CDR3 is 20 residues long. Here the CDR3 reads CACDGVLGDRSSWDTRQMFF. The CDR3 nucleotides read TGTGCCTGTGACGGAGTACTGGGGGACCGGAGCTCCTGGGACACCCGACAGATGTTTTTC.

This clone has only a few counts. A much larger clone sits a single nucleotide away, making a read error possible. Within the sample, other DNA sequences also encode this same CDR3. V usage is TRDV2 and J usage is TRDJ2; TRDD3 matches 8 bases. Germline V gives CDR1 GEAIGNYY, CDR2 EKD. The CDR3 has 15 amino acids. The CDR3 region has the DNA TGTGCCTGCGACACCGTAGGGGATACGACAGCACAACTCTTCTTT. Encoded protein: CACDTVGDTTAQLFF.

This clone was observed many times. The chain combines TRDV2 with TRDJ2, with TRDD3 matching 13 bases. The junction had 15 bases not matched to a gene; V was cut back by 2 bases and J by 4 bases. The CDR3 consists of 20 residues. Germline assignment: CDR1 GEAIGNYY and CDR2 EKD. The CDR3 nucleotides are TGTGCCTGTGACAGAATGGGGGTACTGGGGGATACGCGTAGGACAGCACAACTCTTCTTT. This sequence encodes CACDRMGVLGDTRRTAQLFF.

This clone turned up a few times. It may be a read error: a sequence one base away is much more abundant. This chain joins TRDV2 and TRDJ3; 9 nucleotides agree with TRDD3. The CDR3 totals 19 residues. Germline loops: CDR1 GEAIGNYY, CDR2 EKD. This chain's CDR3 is CACDTVLGESSWGTRQMFF. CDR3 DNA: TGTGCCTGTGACACCGTACTGGGGGAGAGCTCCTGGGGCACCCGACAGATGTTTTTC.

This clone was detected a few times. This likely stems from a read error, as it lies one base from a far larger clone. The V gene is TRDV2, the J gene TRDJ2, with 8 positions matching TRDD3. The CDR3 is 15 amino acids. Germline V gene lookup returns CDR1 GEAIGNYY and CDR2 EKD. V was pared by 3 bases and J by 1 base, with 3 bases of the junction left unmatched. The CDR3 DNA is TGTGCCTGTGACGTACTGGGGGGTTTGACAGCACAACTCTTCTTT. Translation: CACDVLGGLTAQLFF.

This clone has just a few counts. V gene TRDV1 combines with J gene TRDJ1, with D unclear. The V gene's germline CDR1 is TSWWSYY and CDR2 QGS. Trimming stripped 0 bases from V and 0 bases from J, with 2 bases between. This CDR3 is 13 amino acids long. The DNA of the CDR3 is TGTGCTCTTGGGGAACTGTACACCGATAAACTCATCTTT. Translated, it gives CALGELYTDKLIF.

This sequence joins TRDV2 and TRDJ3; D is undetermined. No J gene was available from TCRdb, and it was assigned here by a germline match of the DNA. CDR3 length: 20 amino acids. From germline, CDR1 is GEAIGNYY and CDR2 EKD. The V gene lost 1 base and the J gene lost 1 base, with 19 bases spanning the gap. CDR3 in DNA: TGTGCCTGTGACACATTAACGGGTTTAGAACTATCCTGGGACACCCGACAGATGTTTTTC. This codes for CACDTLTGLELSWDTRQMFF.

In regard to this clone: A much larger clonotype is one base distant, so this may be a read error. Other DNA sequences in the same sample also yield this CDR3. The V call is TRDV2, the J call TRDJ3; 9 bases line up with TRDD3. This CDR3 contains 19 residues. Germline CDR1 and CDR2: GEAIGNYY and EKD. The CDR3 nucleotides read TGTGCCTGCGACACCGGGTACTGGGGGAGCTCCTGGGACACCCGACAGATGTTTTTC. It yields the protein CACDTGYWGSSWDTRQMFF.

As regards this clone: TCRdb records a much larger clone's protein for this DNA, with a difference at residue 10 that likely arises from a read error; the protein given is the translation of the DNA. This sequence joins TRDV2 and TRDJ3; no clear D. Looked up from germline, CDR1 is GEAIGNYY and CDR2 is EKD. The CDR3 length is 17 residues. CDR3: CACDTAERSRDTRQMFF. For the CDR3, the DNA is TGTGCCTGTGACACCGCGGAGCGCTCCCGGGACACCCGACAGATGTTTTTC.

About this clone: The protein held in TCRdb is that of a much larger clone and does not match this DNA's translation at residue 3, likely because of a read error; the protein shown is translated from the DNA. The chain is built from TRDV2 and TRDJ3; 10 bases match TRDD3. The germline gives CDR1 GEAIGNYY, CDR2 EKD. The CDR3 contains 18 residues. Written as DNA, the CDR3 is TGTGCCTGGGACACCGGGGGATACGACTCCTGGGACACCCGACAGATGTTTTTC. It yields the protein CAWDTGGYDSWDTRQMFF.

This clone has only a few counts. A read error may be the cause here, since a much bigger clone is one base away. In DNA form, the CDR3 reads TGTGCCTGTGTCGTACTGGGGGATACGAGCCCCTGGGACACCCGACAGATGTTTTTC. It is translated as CACVVLGDTSPWDTRQMFF. The chain links TRDV2 to TRDJ3, with 13 bases matching TRDD3. Looked up from germline, CDR1 is GEAIGNYY and CDR2 is EKD. The CDR3 has 19 residues. The ends lost 5 bases at V and 2 bases at J; junction bases unmatched: 8.

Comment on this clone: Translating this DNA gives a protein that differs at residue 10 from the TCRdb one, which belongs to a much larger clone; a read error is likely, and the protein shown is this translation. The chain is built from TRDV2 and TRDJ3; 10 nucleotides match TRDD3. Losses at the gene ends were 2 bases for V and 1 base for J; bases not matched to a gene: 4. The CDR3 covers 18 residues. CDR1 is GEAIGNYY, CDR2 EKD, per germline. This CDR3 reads CACDKILGDSWDTRQMFF. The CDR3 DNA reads TGTGCCTGTGACAAAATACTGGGGGATTCCTGGGACACCCGACAGATGTTTTTC.

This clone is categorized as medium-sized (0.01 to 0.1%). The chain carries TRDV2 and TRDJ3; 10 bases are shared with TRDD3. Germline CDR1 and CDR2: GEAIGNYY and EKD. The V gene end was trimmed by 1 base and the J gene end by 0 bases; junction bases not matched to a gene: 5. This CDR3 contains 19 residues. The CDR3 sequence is CACDTLGDSSSWDTRQMFF. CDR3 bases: TGTGCCTGTGACACACTGGGGGATTCAAGCTCCTGGGACACCCGACAGATGTTTTTC.

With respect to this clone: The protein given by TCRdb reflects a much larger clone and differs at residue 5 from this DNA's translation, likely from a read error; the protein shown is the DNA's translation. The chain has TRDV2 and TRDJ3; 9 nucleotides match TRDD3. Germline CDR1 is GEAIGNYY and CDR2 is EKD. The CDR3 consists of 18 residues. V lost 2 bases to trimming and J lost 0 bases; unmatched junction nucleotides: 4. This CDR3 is CACDIWGIGSWDTRQMFF. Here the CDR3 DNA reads TGTGCCTGTGACATCTGGGGGATTGGCTCCTGGGACACCCGACAGATGTTTTTC.

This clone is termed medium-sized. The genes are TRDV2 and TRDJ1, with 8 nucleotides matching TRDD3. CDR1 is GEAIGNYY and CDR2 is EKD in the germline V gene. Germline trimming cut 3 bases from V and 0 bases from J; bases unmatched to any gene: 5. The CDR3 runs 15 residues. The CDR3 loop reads CACDWGITHTDKLIF. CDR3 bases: TGTGCCTGTGACTGGGGGATTACCCACACCGATAAACTCATCTTT.

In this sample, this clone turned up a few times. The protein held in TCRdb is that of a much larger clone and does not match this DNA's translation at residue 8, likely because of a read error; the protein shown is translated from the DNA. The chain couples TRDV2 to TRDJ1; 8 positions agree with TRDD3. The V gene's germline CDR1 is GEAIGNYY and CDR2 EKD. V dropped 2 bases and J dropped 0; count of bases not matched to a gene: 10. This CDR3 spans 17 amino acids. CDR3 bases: TGTGCCTGTGACATACTGGGGGGTACTAGGTACACCGATAAACTCATCTTT. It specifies CACDILGGTRYTDKLIF.

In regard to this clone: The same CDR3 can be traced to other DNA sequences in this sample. The CDR3 sequence is CACDTGGYGYTDKLIF. The CDR3 DNA is TGTGCCTGTGACACTGGGGGATACGGGTATACCGATAAACTCATCTTT. This chain joins TRDV2 and TRDJ1, with 11 bases lining up with TRDD3. The germline V gene has CDR1 GEAIGNYY and CDR2 EKD. The trim removed 1 base at V and 2 bases at J, leaving 5 bases unmatched. The CDR3 sequence is 16 residues long.